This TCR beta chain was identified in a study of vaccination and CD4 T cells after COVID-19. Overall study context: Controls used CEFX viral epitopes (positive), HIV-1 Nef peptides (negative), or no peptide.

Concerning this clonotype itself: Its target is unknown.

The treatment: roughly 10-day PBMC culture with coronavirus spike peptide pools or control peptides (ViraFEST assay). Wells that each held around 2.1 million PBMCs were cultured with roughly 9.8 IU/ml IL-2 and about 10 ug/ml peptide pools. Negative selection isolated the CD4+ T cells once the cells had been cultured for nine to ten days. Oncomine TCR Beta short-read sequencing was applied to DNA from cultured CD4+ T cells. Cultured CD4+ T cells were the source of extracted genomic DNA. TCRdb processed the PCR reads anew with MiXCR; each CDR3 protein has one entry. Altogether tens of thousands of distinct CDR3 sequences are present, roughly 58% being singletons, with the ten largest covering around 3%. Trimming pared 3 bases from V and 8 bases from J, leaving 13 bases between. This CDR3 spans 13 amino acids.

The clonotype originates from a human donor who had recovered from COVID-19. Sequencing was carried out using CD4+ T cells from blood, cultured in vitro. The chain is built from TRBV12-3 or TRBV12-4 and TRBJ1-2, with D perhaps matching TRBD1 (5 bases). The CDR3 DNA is TGTGCCAGCAGTTTCCAGGGCCCGGAGGGCTACACCTTC. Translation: CASSFQGPEGYTF.